Listed below are T cell receptor beta chains from one sample, sequenced in a study of cytomegalovirus exposure and HLA in healthy donors. The data were produced by immunoSEQ multiplex PCR, yet TCRdb's version contains in-frame clones alone and is incomplete. Among some 160,000 clones listed, roughly 88% were seen once. The sequenced sample was PBMCs. Source of these receptors: a woman aged 18-29 years in good health and CMV-seronegative. CDR3s include the opening cysteine and the closing phenylalanine or tryptophan. A D gene is named only where the DNA matches it firmly. Not all rows give a size; the values are once, few, many and, for expanded clones, a class.

j_call | v_call | clone_size | d_call | cdr3_aa | cdr3_nt
TRBJ1-1 | TRBV19 | NA | NA | CASRRADKAEAFF | TGTGCCAGTAGGAGGGCGGATAAGGCTGAAGCTTTCTTT
TRBJ2-1 | TRBV6-1 | NA | NA | CASSVVDFGTLYNEQFF | TGTGCCAGCAGTGTCGTCGACTTCGGGACACTATACAATGAGCAGTTCTTC
TRBJ1-1 | TRBV7-6 | NA | NA | CASSGSEGRITEAFF | TGTGCCAGCAGCGGCAGTGAGGGCCGAATTACTGAAGCTTTCTTT
TRBJ2-7 | TRBV5-1 | NA | NA | CASSLDAGFGNEQYF | TGCGCCAGCAGCTTGGACGCCGGGTTTGGTAACGAGCAGTACTTC
TRBJ2-5 | TRBV10-3 | NA | TRBD1 | CAISEVGTGGKTQYF | TGTGCCATCAGTGAGGTTGGGACAGGGGGTAAGACCCAGTACTTC
TRBJ2-3 | TRBV14 | NA | TRBD1 | CASSQLGQPSTDTQYF | TGTGCCAGCAGCCAGCTGGGACAGCCTAGCACAGATACGCAGTATTTT
TRBJ1-2 | TRBV11-2 | NA | NA | CASDSYGYTF | TGTGCCAGCGACAGCTATGGCTACACCTTC
TRBJ2-7 | TRBV2 | NA | NA | CASKADIAYEQYF | TGTGCCAGCAAGGCGGACATAGCCTACGAGCAGTACTTC
TRBJ2-7 | TRBV6-1 | NA | NA | CASSAGIYEQYF | TGTGCCAGCAGTGCCGGGATATACGAGCAGTACTTC
TRBJ2-3 | TRBV7-3 | NA | TRBD1 | CASSFWDRGRTDTQYF | TGTGCCAGCAGCTTCTGGGACAGGGGGCGGACAGATACGCAGTATTTT
TRBJ2-4 | TRBV5-1 | NA | TRBD2 | CASSSGGRTNIQYF | TGCGCCAGCAGCTCCGGGGGGAGGACAAACATTCAGTACTTC
TRBJ1-2 | TRBV4-1 | NA | NA | CASSNGADGYTF | TGCGCCAGCAGCAATGGGGCGGATGGCTACACCTTC
TRBJ2-2 | TRBV19 | NA | TRBD2 | CASSERGFWELFF | TGTGCCAGTAGCGAGCGGGGGTTCTGGGAGCTGTTTTTT
TRBJ1-2 | TRBV6-1 | NA | TRBD1 | CASSWGQGNYGYTF | TGTGCCAGCAGTTGGGGACAGGGGAACTATGGCTACACCTTC
TRBJ1-2 | TRBV5-6 | NA | NA | CASSFRLGQGFAGYTF | TGTGCCAGCAGCTTTCGCCTTGGTCAGGGATTTGCTGGCTACACCTTC
TRBJ2-7 | TRBV27 | few | TRBD1 | CASSPSGQGAFYEQYF | TGTGCCAGCAGTCCATCGGGACAGGGGGCGTTTTACGAGCAGTACTTC
TRBJ1-2 | TRBV6-5 | NA | NA | CASSYGDSYGYTF | TGTGCCAGCAGTTACGGTGACAGCTATGGCTACACCTTC
TRBJ2-6 | TRBV30 | NA | NA | CAWRAPRGVLTF | TGTGCCTGGAGAGCCCCTAGGGGTGTCCTGACTTTC
TRBJ2-3 | TRBV5-1 | NA | NA | CASSSKTSLDTQYF | TGCGCCAGCAGTTCAAAAACAAGTCTTGATACGCAGTATTTT
TRBJ2-7 | TRBV5-1 | NA | NA | CASSPRSYEQYF | TGCGCCAGCAGCCCCCGGTCCTACGAGCAGTACTTC
TRBJ1-1 | TRBV10-3 | NA | NA | CAIREADSKNTEAFF | TGTGCCATCAGGGAGGCTGACAGCAAGAACACTGAAGCTTTCTTT
TRBJ1-5 | TRBV18 | NA | NA | CASSRSQANQPQHF | TGTGCCAGCTCACGGAGTCAAGCCAATCAGCCCCAGCATTTT
TRBJ1-5 | TRBV11-2 | NA | NA | CASSLGFQFNQPQHF | TGTGCCAGCAGCTTAGGGTTTCAGTTCAATCAGCCCCAGCATTTT
TRBJ2-7 | TRBV5-5 | NA | TRBD1 | CASSLAIPDRSPNF | TGTGCCAGCAGCTTGGCCATACCGGACAGGTCGCCGAACTTC
TRBJ1-1 | TRBV29-1 | once | NA | CSVVLTEAFF | TGCAGCGTTGTTCTAACCGAAGCTTTCTTT
TRBJ1-2 | TRBV10-3 | NA | NA | CAISGRQESGYTF | TGTGCCATCAGTGGAAGACAGGAGAGCGGCTACACCTTC
TRBJ2-7 | TRBV9 | NA | TRBD1 | CASSVAGTDLYEQYF | TGTGCCAGCAGCGTAGCCGGGACAGATTTATACGAGCAGTACTTC
TRBJ1-1 | TRBV7-9 | NA | NA | CAGGGANVNTEAFF | TGTGCCGGAGGCGGGGCAAACGTGAACACTGAAGCTTTCTTT
TRBJ1-5 | TRBV19 | NA | NA | CASSTSGYQPQHF | TGTGCCAGTAGTACGAGCGGGTATCAGCCCCAGCATTTT
TRBJ1-1 | TRBV10-1 | NA | TRBD1 | CASSESLGQLNTEAFF | TGCGCCAGCAGTGAGTCGTTGGGACAGTTAAACACTGAAGCTTTCTTT
TRBJ1-5 | TRBV5-1 | NA | NA | CASSFEPGRRPQHF | TGCGCCAGCAGCTTCGAACCAGGGCGGAGGCCCCAGCATTTT
TRBJ1-3 | TRBV9 | NA | NA | CASSPGDSIGNTIYF | TGTGCCAGCAGCCCGGGGGATTCCATTGGAAACACCATATATTTT
TRBJ1-1 | TRBV11-1 | once | NA | CASSPWQGVNTEAFF | TGTGCCAGCAGCCCCTGGCAAGGGGTGAACACTGAAGCTTTCTTT
TRBJ1-1 | TRBV9 | NA | NA | CASSVAGKVDTEAFF | TGTGCCAGCAGCGTAGCGGGGAAAGTGGACACTGAAGCTTTCTTT
TRBJ2-6 | TRBV19 | NA | NA | CASMVRSSGANGLTF | TGTGCCAGTATGGTCAGGAGCTCTGGGGCCAACGGCCTGACTTTC
TRBJ2-1 | TRBV30 | NA | NA | CAWSSGNGQFF | TGTGCCTGGAGTTCAGGGAACGGGCAGTTCTTC
TRBJ1-2 | TRBV27 | NA | TRBD1 | CASSLSPDRAPYGYTF | TGTGCCAGCAGCCTATCCCCTGACAGGGCTCCCTATGGCTACACCTTC
TRBJ2-7 | TRBV5-1 | NA | NA | CASREGTDYSYEQYF | TGCGCCAGCAGGGAAGGGACGGACTACTCCTACGAGCAGTACTTC
TRBJ2-2 | TRBV21-1 | few | NA | CASSKAGETGDPIGELFF | TGTGCCAGCAGCAAAGCGGGCGAGACAGGGGATCCGATCGGGGAGCTGTTTTTT
TRBJ1-3 | TRBV7-9 | few | TRBD1 | CASRRQGSGNTIYF | TGTGCCAGCAGACGACAGGGTTCTGGAAACACCATATATTTT
TRBJ2-3 | TRBV6-1 | NA | NA | CAGSGGRNTDTQYF | TGTGCCGGGTCCGGGGGGCGAAACACAGATACGCAGTATTTT
TRBJ2-7 | TRBV6-5 | NA | NA | CASSYREPPLEQYF | TGTGCCAGCAGTTACCGCGAACCACCCCTCGAGCAGTACTTC
TRBJ1-1 | TRBV5-6 | NA | NA | CASSRLNEAFF | TGTGCCAGCAGCCGACTAAATGAAGCTTTCTTT
TRBJ1-2 | TRBV29-1 | NA | NA | CSVPSRHSPNNYGYTF | TGCAGCGTTCCCTCCCGCCACTCCCCAAATAACTATGGCTACACCTTC
TRBJ1-2 | TRBV19 | NA | NA | CASLSWTRGTMSYTF | TGTGCCAGCCTAAGCTGGACCAGGGGCACCATGAGCTACACCTTC
TRBJ1-2 | TRBV7-9 | NA | NA | CASSLASGARSLGYTF | TGTGCCAGCAGCTTGGCGTCAGGGGCTAGGTCCCTTGGCTACACCTTC
TRBJ2-2 | TRBV5-1 | NA | NA | CASSLVGDRTGELFF | TGCGCCAGCAGCTTGGTCGGCGACAGAACCGGGGAGCTGTTTTTT